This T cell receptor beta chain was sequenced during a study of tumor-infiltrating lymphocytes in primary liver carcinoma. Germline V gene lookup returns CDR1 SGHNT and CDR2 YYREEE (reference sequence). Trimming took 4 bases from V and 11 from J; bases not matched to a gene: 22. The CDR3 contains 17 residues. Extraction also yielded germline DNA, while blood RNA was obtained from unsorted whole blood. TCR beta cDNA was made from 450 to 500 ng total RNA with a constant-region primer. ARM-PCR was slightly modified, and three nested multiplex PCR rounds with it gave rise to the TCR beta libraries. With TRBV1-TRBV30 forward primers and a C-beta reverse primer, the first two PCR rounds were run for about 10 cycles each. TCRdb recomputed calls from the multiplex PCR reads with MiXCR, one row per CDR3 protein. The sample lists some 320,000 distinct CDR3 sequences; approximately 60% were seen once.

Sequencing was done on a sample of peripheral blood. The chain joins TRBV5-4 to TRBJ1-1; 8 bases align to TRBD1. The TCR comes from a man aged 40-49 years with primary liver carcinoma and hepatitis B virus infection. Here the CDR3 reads CASSPSPGRTGSFMAFF. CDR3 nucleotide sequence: TGTGCCAGCAGCCCCTCGCCAGGTAGGACAGGGAGTTTTATGGCTTTCTTT. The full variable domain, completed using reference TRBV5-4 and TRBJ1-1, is ETGVTQSPTHLIKTRGQQVTLRCSSQSGHNTVSWYQQALGQGPQFIFQYYREEENGRGNFPPRFSGLQFPNYSSELNVNALELDDSALYLCASSPSPGRTGSFMAFFGQGTRLTVV.